The 28 T cell receptor beta chains presented below share a single source sample, sequenced in a study of T cells in localized non-small cell lung cancer. Data came from immunoSEQ multiplex PCR; TCRdb stores just in-frame clones and leaves some out. The sample yields around 48,000 clones, roughly 80% seen once. The sequencing here drew on peripheral blood, taken before any cancer treatment. Source of these receptors: a man aged 40 to 69 with stage I squamous cell lung carcinoma.

This clone was seen a few times. The chain employs TRBV6-7 and TRBJ1-4; a possible D gene is TRBD1 (5 bases). TRBV6-7 carries the ORF label, with uncertain function. Deletions cut 0 bases from V and 3 bases from J, with 11 bases between. CDR3 length: 16 residues. The CDR3 sequence is CASSYSDKSPNEKLFF. In DNA, the CDR3 is TGTGCCAGCAGTTACTCGGACAAGAGCCCTAATGAAAAACTGTTTTTT.

This chain connects TRBV27 to TRBJ2-5; no clear D. The J call is in doubt because the DNA end fits TRBJ2-7 better. Germline CDR1 MNHEY, CDR2 SMNVEV (reference sequence). This CDR3 has 13 amino acids. Written as DNA, the CDR3 is TGTGCCAGCAGTTTATCGATCGGCTACGAGCAGTACTTC. The encoded protein is CASSLSIGYEQYF.

The J gene is TRBJ2-5, the V gene TRBV6-6; TRBD2 matches at 11 bases. Per the germline V gene, CDR1 is MNHNY and CDR2 is SVGAGI (reference sequence). CDR3 size: 15 residues. Losses at the gene ends were 4 bases for V and 3 bases for J; bases not matched to a gene: 4. Here the CDR3 DNA reads TGTGCCAGCAGTTCACCACTAGCGGGGGAAGAGACCCAGTACTTC. Its protein product is CASSSPLAGEETQYF.

This rearrangement joins TRBV19 to TRBJ1-2, with D unresolved. In germline, CDR1 is LNHDA, CDR2 SQIVND (reference sequence). The V and J ends lost 7 bases and 8 bases respectively, with 14 bases between them. This CDR3 comprises 12 residues. CDR3 sequence reads: CASMRQRGGYTF. The CDR3 DNA reads TGTGCCAGTATGAGGCAACGGGGAGGCTACACCTTC.

CDR3 sequence reads: CAWSVLSADQPQHF. In nucleotides, the CDR3 is TGTGCCTGGAGTGTACTATCGGCGGATCAGCCCCAGCATTTT. The gene calls are TRBV30 and TRBJ1-5, with D uncertain. V was cut by 0 bases and J by 5 bases, with 11 bases left in between. Germline V gives CDR1 GTSNPN, CDR2 SVGIG (reference sequence). The CDR3 consists of 14 residues.

The rearrangement uses TRBV28 and TRBJ2-1, with 10 bases matching TRBD1. Trimming took 5 bases from V and 5 from J; bases not matched to a gene: 6. The V gene's germline CDR1 is MDHEN and CDR2 SYDVKM. This CDR3 comprises 15 residues. The CDR3 sequence is CASSRQGTGDNEQFF. For the CDR3, the DNA is TGTGCCAGCAGTCGCCAGGGGACAGGGGACAATGAGCAGTTCTTC.

The chain has TRBV11-2 and TRBJ2-3; maybe TRBD2 (5 bases). V gave up 3 bases and J gave up 3 bases, with 7 bases separating them. Per the germline V gene, CDR1 is SGHAT and CDR2 is FQNNGV. The CDR3 sequence is 13 residues long. In DNA form, the CDR3 reads TGTGCCAGCAGCTTGGACTTGACAGATACGCAGTATTTT. Amino acid sequence: CASSLDLTDTQYF.

The V gene is TRBV4-2, the J gene TRBJ2-3; D unresolved. Between the trimmed V and J ends, which lost 0 bases and 6 bases, there was a span of 7 bases. The V gene's germline CDR1 is LGHNA and CDR2 YNFKEQ. This CDR3 region has 13 residues. As DNA, the CDR3 is TGTGCCAGCAGCCAAGAACTATGGGATACGCAGTATTTT. It yields the protein CASSQELWDTQYF.

The chain links TRBV6-5 to TRBJ1-2; the D gene is possibly TRBD1 (5 bases). This CDR3 region has 13 residues. Trimming took 0 bases from V and 5 from J, leaving 7 bases between them. Germline V gene sequence: CDR1 MNHEY, CDR2 SVGAGI. The CDR3 nucleotides read TGTGCCAGCAGTTACTCGGGGACTTATGGCTACACCTTC. Residues: CASSYSGTYGYTF.

As regards this clone: The limits of the CDR3 on the DNA are not certain, so only TCRdb's listed CDR3 is given. The chain is built from TRBV7-3 and TRBJ2-1; the table gives TRBD2 as D, unverified against the DNA. CDR1 and CDR2 from the germline V gene are SGHTA and FQGTGA. With termini counted, the CDR3 has 12 amino acids. The CDR3 here is CASSFASGSKFF.

V is TRBV7-3 and J is TRBJ2-2, with TRBD2 as a possible D gene (7 bases). V was clipped by 1 base and J by 1 base, with 10 bases between them. This CDR3 contains 16 residues. CDR1 SGHTA and CDR2 FQGTGA come from the germline V gene. Written as DNA, the CDR3 is TGTGCCAGCAGCTTAAGCGGGGGCGAGAACACCGGGGAGCTGTTTTTT. It encodes CASSLSGGENTGELFF.

The V call is TRBV6-6, the J call TRBJ1-3; tentative D call: TRBD1 (6 bases). The CDR3 totals 14 residues. The V end lost 4 bases, the J end lost 2 bases, and 9 bases lay between the germline ends. CDR1 and CDR2 from the germline V gene are MNHNY and SVGAGI (reference sequence). CDR3: CASSSEGAGNTIYF. The DNA for the CDR3 is TGTGCCAGCAGTTCAGAGGGGGCTGGAAACACCATATATTTT.

The chain employs TRBV18 and TRBJ1-3; D may be TRBD1 (5 bases). Per germline, CDR1 KGHSH and CDR2 LQKENI. V was pared by 0 bases and J by 0 bases, with 9 bases between. The CDR3 runs to 16 residues. The DNA for the CDR3 is TGTGCCAGCTCACCACCGGACACGTCCTCTGGAAACACCATATATTTT. As protein: CASSPPDTSSGNTIYF.

This clone was observed a few times. The V and J genes are TRBV18 and TRBJ2-1; TRBD1 matches 7 bases. Germline V lookup: CDR1 KGHSH, CDR2 LQKENI. This CDR3 is built from 16 residues. V shed 4 bases and J 6 bases; nucleotides not matched to a gene: 12. CDR3 nucleotide sequence: TGTGCCAGCTCACTACAGACAGGGTGGACCGCCAATGAGCAGTTCTTC. As protein: CASSLQTGWTANEQFF.

The chain couples TRBV4-2 to TRBJ2-1, with 8 bases that match TRBD1. With 2 bases clipped from V and 5 bases from J, the junction kept 8 bases outside the gene matches. Germline values: CDR1 LGHNA, CDR2 YNFKEQ. The CDR3 loop spans 16 amino acids. CDR3 in amino acids: CASSQYDRGINNEQFF. DNA of the CDR3: TGTGCCAGCAGCCAATATGACAGGGGCATAAACAATGAGCAGTTCTTC.

This chain links TRBV7-9 with TRBJ1-1, with 9 bases aligning to TRBD1. V shed 3 bases, J shed 1 base, and the junction held 6 bases outside the gene matches. The CDR3 length is 16 residues. Germline lookup yields CDR1 SEHNR and CDR2 FQNEAQ (reference sequence). CDR3 in DNA: TGTGCCAGCAGCTTCGGACAGGGGAAGGCGAACACTGAAGCTTTCTTT. It encodes CASSFGQGKANTEAFF.

This clone was counted once. The genes are TRBV5-6 and TRBJ2-1, with D unresolved. The V gene's germline CDR1 is SGHDT and CDR2 YYEEEE. V was clipped by 2 bases and J by 8 bases, with 5 bases between them. This CDR3 has 11 amino acids. The CDR3 is CASSFSYEQFF. The CDR3 DNA reads as TGTGCCAGCAGCTTTTCCTATGAGCAGTTCTTC. Filled out from reference TRBV5-6 and TRBJ2-1, the complete variable domain reads DAGVTQSPTHLIKTRGQQVTLRCSPKSGHDTVSWYQQALGQGPQFIFQYYEEEERQRGNFPDRFSGHQFPNYSSELNVNALLLGDSALYLCASSFSYEQFFGPGTRLTVL.

In the case of this clone: Since a far larger clone is one base different, this is likely a read error. CDR3 nucleotides: TGTGCCAGCAGCTTGGTGTTGGATGAAAAACTGTTTTTT. The encoded protein is CASSLVLDEKLFF. The chain uses TRBV7-3 and TRBJ1-4; D gene ambiguous. The germline V gene encodes CDR1 SGHTA and CDR2 FQGTGA. Deletions cut 3 bases from V and 6 bases from J, with 8 bases between. The CDR3 covers 13 residues.

The chain recombines TRBV5-4 with TRBJ1-4, with 9 bases matching TRBD1. The CDR3 length is 15 residues. V lost 0 bases and J lost 8; bases outside the gene matches: 5. Germline V gene sequence: CDR1 SGHNT, CDR2 YYREEE (reference sequence). This CDR3 reads CASSLAGQGDEKLFF. The CDR3 DNA follows: TGTGCCAGCAGCTTGGCGGGACAGGGAGACGAAAAACTGTTTTTT.

The V call is TRBV28, the J call TRBJ2-7; possibly TRBD2 for D (6 bases). The V gene lost 2 bases and the J gene lost 4 bases, with 6 bases spanning the gap. CDR1 and CDR2 (germline): MDHEN, SYDVKM. This CDR3 region has 12 residues. The CDR3 region is CASSLGGYEQYF. CDR3 nucleotide sequence: TGTGCCAGCAGTTTAGGAGGGTACGAGCAGTACTTC.

The rearrangement joins TRBV2 to TRBJ1-5, with D unclear. Germline CDR1 reads SNHLY; CDR2 reads FYNNEI. Trimming removed 1 base from V and 7 bases from J, with 14 bases in between. The CDR3 consists of 15 residues. In DNA, the CDR3 is TGTGCCAGCAGTGAAGGTAGCCCGAGATGGCAGCCCCAGCATTTT. Encoded protein: CASSEGSPRWQPQHF.

The V and J genes are TRBV10-3 and TRBJ2-7, with unresolved D. From germline, CDR1 is ENHRY and CDR2 SYGVKD. This CDR3 contains 14 residues. Trimming pared 3 bases from V and 2 bases from J, leaving 11 bases between. The CDR3 DNA is TGTGCCATCAGTGATATGGAGACCCCCTACGAGCAGTACTTC. Its protein product is CAISDMETPYEQYF.

The chain combines TRBV18 with TRBJ2-7; 7 positions agree with TRBD1. This CDR3 has 15 amino acids. Trimming at V came to 3 bases and at J to 5 bases, leaving 10 bases not matched to a gene. Germline CDR1 is KGHSH and CDR2 is LQKENI. CDR3 coding DNA: TGTGCCAGCTCACCGGTACAGGGGATGTCCGACGAGCAGTACTTC. Translation: CASSPVQGMSDEQYF.

In its sample, this clone was seen once. This rearrangement joins TRBV5-6 to TRBJ2-7, with D uncertain. The ends were cut back, 1 base at V and 4 bases at J, with 6 bases in the middle. Germline CDR1 reads SGHDT; CDR2 reads YYEEEE. This CDR3 comprises 12 residues. CDR3: CASSLSVYEQYF. The CDR3 DNA sequence: TGTGCCAGCAGCTTGTCCGTATACGAGCAGTACTTC.

The CDR3 nucleotides are TGTGCCAGCAGCCAAGATGTGTCAGATACGCAGTATTTT. It yields the protein CASSQDVSDTQYF. The chain links TRBV4-2 to TRBJ2-3; D unresolved. The CDR3 has 13 residues. In germline, CDR1 is LGHNA, CDR2 YNFKEQ. Trimming shortened V by 0 bases and J by 4 bases, and 5 bases separated the two germline ends.

This clone was observed a few times. The chain joins TRBV5-1 to TRBJ2-1; tentative D call: TRBD1 (6 bases). The germline V gene has CDR1 SGHRS and CDR2 YFSETQ. The CDR3 loop spans 16 amino acids. V was cut by 3 bases and J by 3 bases, with 16 bases left in between. The CDR3 sequence: CASSSTGTELYNEQFF. CDR3 sequence (DNA): TGCGCCAGCAGCTCCACAGGGACGGAACTCTACAATGAGCAGTTCTTC.

The chain couples TRBV19 to TRBJ2-7; TRBD1 matches 7 bases. Unmatched junction bases numbered 11, after V lost 4 bases and J lost 2 bases. Germline CDR1 and CDR2: LNHDA and SQIVND (reference sequence). This CDR3 comprises 16 residues. The CDR3 sequence is CASSTARGQGTYEQYF. For the CDR3, the DNA is TGTGCCAGTAGTACCGCGAGGGGGCAGGGCACCTACGAGCAGTACTTC.

The chain employs TRBV2 and TRBJ1-2; D gene unclear. Trimming stripped 5 bases from V and 8 bases from J, with 12 bases between. Germline CDR1 reads SNHLY; CDR2 reads FYNNEI. CDR3 size: 12 residues. This CDR3 is CASSREVQGYTF. Here the CDR3 DNA reads TGTGCCAGCAGTCGAGAGGTACAGGGCTACACCTTC.